This T cell receptor beta chain originates from a study of T cell changes during pregnancy in multiple sclerosis. The V end was cut by 4 bases, the J end by 0 bases, with 15 bases between. Germline V CDR1 and CDR2: SGDLS, YYNGEE. This CDR3 has 16 amino acids. Repertoires were generated with immunoSEQ multiplex PCR, while TCRdb's copy carries only in-frame clones and drops some. Of about 71,000 clones listed, 91% were seen once; the top ten hold less than 6%. This TCR was recovered from a female donor with multiple sclerosis, enrolled in a pregnancy study. This rearrangement joins TRBV9 to TRBJ2-3, with D possibly being TRBD2 (6 bases). Sequencing was performed on CD8+ T cells from peripheral blood mononuclear cells, taken before pregnancy. The CDR3 DNA sequence: TGTGCCAGCAGCTTTATCAGCGGGTCCAGCACAGATACGCAGTATTTT. It codes for CASSFISGSSTDTQYF.